What follows are 3 T cell receptor beta chains derived from one specimen sequenced in a study of T cell repertoires in cytomegalovirus infection. TCRdb re-derived calls from the reads in MiXCR, one entry per CDR3 protein. The table includes 550,000 to 700,000 distinct CDR3 sequences, 40% detected once. Antigens of these TCRs are unknown. The starting material was cultured PBMCs, obtained from culture after CMV antigen stimulation. These receptors were collected from a human donor in good health (CMV status not recorded). Some clones in this sample may be carry-over from other donors' samples.

This clonotype was observed a few times. The chain recombines TRBV7-2 with TRBJ2-3; 8 positions match TRBD1. The CDR3 extends over 14 amino acids. Per the germline V gene, CDR1 is SGHTA and CDR2 is FQGNSA. V lost 5 bases, J lost 4 bases, and 5 bases stayed unmatched. CDR3 DNA sequence: TGTGCCAGCAGCCTCGGACAGGGCCCAGATACGCAGTATTTT. Protein sequence: CASSLGQGPDTQYF.

In its sample, this clonotype was seen a few times. This chain uses TRBV6-1 with TRBJ2-7; 9 positions agree with TRBD2. The germline V gene encodes CDR1 MNHNS and CDR2 SASEGT. V lost 9 bases and J lost 7; bases outside the gene matches: 19. The CDR3 extends over 16 amino acids. Written as DNA, the CDR3 is TGTGCCAGAGAAGTCCCCGGCGGGAGGGCTCCTCGGGAGCAGTACTTC. Translating it yields CAREVPGGRAPREQYF.

The chain combines TRBV15 with TRBJ1-3; D remains ambiguous. The germline V gene has CDR1 LNHNV and CDR2 YYDKDF (reference sequence). The V end lost 1 base, the J end lost 3 bases, and 4 bases lay between the germline ends. This CDR3 contains 13 residues. In DNA form, the CDR3 reads TGTGCCACCAGCAGAGTTATTGGAAACACCATATATTTT. It codes for CATSRVIGNTIYF.